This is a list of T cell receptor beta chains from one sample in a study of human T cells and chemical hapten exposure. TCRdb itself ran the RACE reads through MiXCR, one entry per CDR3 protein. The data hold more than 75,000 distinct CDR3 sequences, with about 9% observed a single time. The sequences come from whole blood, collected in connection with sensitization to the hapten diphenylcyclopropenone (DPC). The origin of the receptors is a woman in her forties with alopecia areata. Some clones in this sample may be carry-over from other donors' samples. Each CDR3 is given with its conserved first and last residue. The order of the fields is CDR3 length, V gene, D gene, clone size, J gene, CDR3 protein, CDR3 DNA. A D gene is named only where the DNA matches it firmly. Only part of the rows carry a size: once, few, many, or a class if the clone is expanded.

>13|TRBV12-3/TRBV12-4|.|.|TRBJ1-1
CASSLRETAEAFF
TGTGCCAGCAGTTTAAGGGAGACCGCTGAAGCTTTCTTT
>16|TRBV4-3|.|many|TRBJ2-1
CASSQPLGDNYNEQFF
TGCGCCAGCAGCCAGCCGCTAGGGGATAACTACAATGAGCAGTTCTTC
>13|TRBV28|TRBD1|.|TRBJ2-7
CASRTGTDYEQYF
TGTGCCAGCAGAACCGGGACAGACTACGAGCAGTACTTC
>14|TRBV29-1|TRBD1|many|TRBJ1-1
CSGRQGSRGTEAFF
TGCAGCGGAAGACAGGGGAGTCGGGGCACTGAAGCTTTCTTT
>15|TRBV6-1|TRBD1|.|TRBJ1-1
CASSEAGRGREVAFF
TGTGCCAGCAGTGAAGCGGGCAGGGGGCGCGAGGTAGCTTTCTTT
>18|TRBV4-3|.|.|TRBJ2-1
CASSQDLVDISSYNEQFF
TGCGCCAGCAGCCAAGATCTTGTAGACATCAGCTCCTACAATGAGCAGTTCTTC
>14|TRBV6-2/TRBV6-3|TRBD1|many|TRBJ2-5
CASSFQGVKETQYF
TGTGCCAGCAGTTTCCAGGGGGTTAAAGAGACCCAGTACTTC
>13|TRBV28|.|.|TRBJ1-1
CASNSYRGTEAFF
TGTGCCAGCAATAGTTATAGGGGCACTGAAGCTTTCTTT
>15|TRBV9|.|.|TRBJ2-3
CASSVLAFPTDTQYF
TGTGCCAGCAGCGTGCTAGCGTTTCCCACAGATACGCAGTATTTT
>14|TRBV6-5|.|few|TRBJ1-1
CASSLQGMNTEAFF
TGTGCCAGCAGTTTACAGGGAATGAACACTGAAGCTTTCTTT
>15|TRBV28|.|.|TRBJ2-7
CASGPTGPSSYEQYF
TGTGCCAGCGGCCCCACAGGACCAAGCTCCTACGAGCAGTACTTC
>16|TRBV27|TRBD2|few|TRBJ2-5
CASSANPGLGGETQYF
TGTGCCAGCAGTGCGAACCCGGGACTAGGAGGAGAGACCCAGTACTTC
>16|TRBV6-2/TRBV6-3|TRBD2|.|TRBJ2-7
CASTGGAGGPSYEQYF
TGTGCCAGCACCGGGGGAGCGGGAGGGCCTTCCTACGAGCAGTACTTC
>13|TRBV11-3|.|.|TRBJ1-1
CASSLSELTEAFF
TGTGCCAGCAGCTTGTCGGAGCTGACTGAAGCTTTCTTT
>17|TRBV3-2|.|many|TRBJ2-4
CASSQPSPGGAKNIQYF
TGTGCCAGCAGCCAACCCTCTCCAGGGGGGGCCAAAAACATTCAGTACTTC
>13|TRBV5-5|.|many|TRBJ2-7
CASSLGSSYEQYF
TGTGCCAGCAGCTTAGGTAGCTCCTACGAGCAGTACTTC
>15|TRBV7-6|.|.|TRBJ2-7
CASSLSSGRSYEQYF
TGTGCCAGCAGCCTTTCTTCCGGGAGATCCTACGAGCAGTACTTC
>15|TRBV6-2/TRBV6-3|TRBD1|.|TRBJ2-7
CASSYGTGDSYEQYF
TGTGCCAGCAGTTACGGGACAGGGGACTCCTACGAGCAGTACTTC
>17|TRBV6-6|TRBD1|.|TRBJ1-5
CASSSYATGSSNQPQHF
TGTGCCAGCAGTTCCTACGCGACAGGGTCGAGCAATCAGCCCCAGCATTTT
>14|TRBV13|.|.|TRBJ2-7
CASSPNPRAYEQYF
TGTGCCAGCAGCCCTAACCCACGAGCCTACGAGCAGTACTTC
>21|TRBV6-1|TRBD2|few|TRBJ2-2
CASRWRNTGTSGRVGTGELFF
TGTGCCAGCAGATGGAGGAACACCGGGACTAGCGGGAGAGTGGGCACCGGGGAGCTGTTTTTT
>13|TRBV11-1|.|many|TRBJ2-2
CASSLEIGGELFF
TGTGCCAGCAGCTTAGAGATTGGCGGGGAGCTGTTTTTT
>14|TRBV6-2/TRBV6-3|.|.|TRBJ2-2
CASSYRRGTGELFF
TGTGCCAGCAGTTACAGGAGAGGCACCGGGGAGCTGTTTTTT
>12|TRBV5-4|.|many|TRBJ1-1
CASSYDAVGAFF
TGTGCCAGCAGCTACGACGCCGTGGGGGCTTTCTTT
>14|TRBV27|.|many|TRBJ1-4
CASRDGGGGEKLFF
TGTGCCAGCAGGGACGGGGGCGGAGGGGAAAAACTGTTTTTT
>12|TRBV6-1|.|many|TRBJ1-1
CASSEEGTEAFF
TGTGCCAGCAGTGAAGAAGGGACGGAAGCTTTCTTT
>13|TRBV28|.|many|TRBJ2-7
CASMGHATYEQYF
TGTGCCAGCATGGGCCACGCCACTTACGAGCAGTACTTC
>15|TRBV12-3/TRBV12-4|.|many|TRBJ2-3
CASSLGGGGTDTQYF
TGTGCCAGCAGTTTAGGGGGAGGAGGGACAGATACGCAGTATTTT
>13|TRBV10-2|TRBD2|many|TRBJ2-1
CASRTSGRNEQFF
TGCGCCAGCAGGACTAGCGGGAGAAATGAGCAGTTCTTC
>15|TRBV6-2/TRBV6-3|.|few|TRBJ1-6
CASSLRGIGLDPLHF
TGTGCCAGCAGTTTAAGGGGGATTGGACTTGATCCCCTCCACTTT
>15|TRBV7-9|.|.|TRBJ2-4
CASSGWGDSQNFQYF
TGTGCCAGCAGTGGTTGGGGGGACTCCCAGAACTTTCAGTACTTC
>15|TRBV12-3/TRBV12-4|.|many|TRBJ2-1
CASSLGAGNSNEQFF
TGTGCCAGCAGTTTGGGGGCGGGAAACTCCAATGAGCAGTTCTTC
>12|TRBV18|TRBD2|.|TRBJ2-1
CASHGGGNEQFF
TGTGCCAGCCACGGCGGGGGGAATGAGCAGTTCTTC
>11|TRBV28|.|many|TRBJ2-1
CASSLNGHQFF
TGTGCCAGCAGTTTAAACGGCCATCAGTTCTTC
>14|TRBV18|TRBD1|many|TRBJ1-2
CASSPQDRAYGYTF
TGTGCCAGCTCACCACAGGACAGGGCCTATGGCTACACCTTC
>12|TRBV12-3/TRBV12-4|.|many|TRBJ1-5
CASSLGGQPQHF
TGTGCCAGCAGTTTAGGGGGTCAGCCCCAGCATTTT
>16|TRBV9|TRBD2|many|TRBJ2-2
CASSVEAGVGTGELFF
TGTGCCAGCAGCGTAGAAGCGGGAGTGGGCACCGGGGAGCTGTTTTTT
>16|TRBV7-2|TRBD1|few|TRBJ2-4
CASSRNPGGAKNIQYF
TGTGCCAGCAGCCGGAATCCAGGGGGCGCCAAAAACATTCAGTACTTC
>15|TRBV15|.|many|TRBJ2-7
CATSRDLGAPYEQYF
TGTGCCACCAGCAGAGATCTAGGGGCACCCTACGAGCAGTACTTC
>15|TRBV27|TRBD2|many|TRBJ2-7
CASSILAGGSGEQYF
TGTGCCAGCAGTATCCTAGCGGGAGGGTCGGGCGAGCAGTACTTC
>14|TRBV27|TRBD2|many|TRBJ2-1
CATAPRLARNEQFF
TGTGCCACCGCTCCCCGACTAGCCAGAAATGAGCAGTTCTTC
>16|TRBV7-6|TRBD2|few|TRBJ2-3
CASSLVLAGASDTQYF
TGTGCCAGCAGCTTAGTCTTAGCGGGAGCTTCAGATACGCAGTATTTT
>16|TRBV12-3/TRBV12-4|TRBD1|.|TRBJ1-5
CASSPPTYRGNQPQHF
TGTGCCAGCAGCCCACCAACCTACAGGGGGAACCAGCCCCAGCATTTT
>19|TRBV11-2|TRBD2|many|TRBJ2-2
CASSLAVWGLAGGDGELFF
TGTGCCAGCAGCTTAGCCGTCTGGGGACTAGCGGGAGGAGACGGGGAGCTGTTTTTT
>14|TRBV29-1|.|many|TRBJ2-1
CSVAFGSSYNEQFF
TGCAGCGTTGCTTTCGGGAGCTCCTACAATGAGCAGTTCTTC
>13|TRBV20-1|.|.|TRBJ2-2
CSARDVNTGELFF
TGCAGTGCTAGGGATGTGAACACCGGGGAGCTGTTTTTT
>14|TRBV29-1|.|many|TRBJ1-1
CSVKRQSLNTEAFF
TGCAGCGTGAAGAGACAGTCCTTGAACACTGAAGCTTTCTTT
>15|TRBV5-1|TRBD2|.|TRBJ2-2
CASSPGTSHTGELFF
TGCGCCAGCAGTCCCGGGACTAGTCACACCGGGGAGCTGTTTTTT
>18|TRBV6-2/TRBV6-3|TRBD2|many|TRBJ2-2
CASSYSTIAGRDAGELFF
TGTGCCAGCAGTTACTCGACGATAGCGGGACGTGATGCCGGGGAGCTGTTTTTT
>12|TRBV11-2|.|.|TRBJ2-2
CASSPVPGELFF
TGTGCCAGCAGCCCAGTTCCCGGGGAGCTGTTTTTT
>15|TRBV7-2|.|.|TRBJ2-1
CASSSSGQHGGEQFF
TGTGCCAGCAGCTCCTCCGGACAGCATGGTGGTGAGCAGTTCTTC
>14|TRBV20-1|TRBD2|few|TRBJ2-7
CSARVASGSSEQYF
TGCAGTGCTAGAGTAGCTAGCGGGAGCAGCGAGCAGTACTTC